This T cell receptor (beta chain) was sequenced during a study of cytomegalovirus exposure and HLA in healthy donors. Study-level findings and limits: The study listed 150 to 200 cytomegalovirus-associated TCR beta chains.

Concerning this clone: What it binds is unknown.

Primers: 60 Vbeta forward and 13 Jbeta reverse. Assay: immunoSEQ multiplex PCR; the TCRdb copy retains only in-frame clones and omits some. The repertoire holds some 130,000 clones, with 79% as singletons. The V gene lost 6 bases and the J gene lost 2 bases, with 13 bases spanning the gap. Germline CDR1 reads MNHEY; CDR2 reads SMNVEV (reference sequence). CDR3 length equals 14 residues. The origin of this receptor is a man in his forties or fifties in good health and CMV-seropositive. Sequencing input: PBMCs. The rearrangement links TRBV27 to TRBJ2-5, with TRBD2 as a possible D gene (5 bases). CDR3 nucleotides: TGTGCCAGCAGCCTGGACTGGTTACAAGAGACCCAGTACTTC. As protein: CASSLDWLQETQYF.